This paragraph reports one T cell receptor (beta chain). This record comes from a study of blood T cell repertoires in COVID-19. Turning to the study itself: Italy, Spain and the United States were the sources of the convalescent and acute COVID-19 samples.

Original methodology: Amplification of reference gene primers was used by the study to estimate nucleated cell counts. The table came from immunoSEQ multiplex PCR; TCRdb's copy has only in-frame clones and leaves some out. V, J and clone size derive from that table, while D and trimming were established from the DNA sequence. Counted here are 270,000 or so clones, roughly 91% occurring once; the ten biggest clones make up approximately 4.3%. The CDR3 has 16 amino acids. CDR1 SGHRS and CDR2 YFSETQ come from the germline V gene. V gave up 0 bases and J gave up 13 bases; unmatched junction bases: 13. The receptor was isolated from a man in his forties with acute or convalescent COVID-19. The sequencing sample was made of peripheral blood. The chain has TRBV5-1 and TRBJ2-1, with TRBD2 matching 10 bases. The chain's CDR3 is CASSLAKGSGGMVQFF. The CDR3 DNA follows: TGCGCCAGCAGCTTGGCCAAGGGTAGCGGGGGGATGGTACAGTTCTTC.